Following are 31 T cell receptor beta chains from one sample sequenced in a study of shared clonotypes between healthy human individuals. Some clones are missing from TCRdb's copy, which holds only in-frame ones; the method was immunoSEQ multiplex PCR. The sample yields around 440,000 clones, roughly 80% seen once. Sample: PBMCs. The receptors were sampled from a woman aged 40 to 55 in good health. Some clones in this sample may be carry-over from other donors' samples.

The gene calls are TRBV5-4 and TRBJ2-7, with D possibly being TRBD1 (6 bases). The CDR3 extends over 17 amino acids. Germline lookup yields CDR1 SGHNT and CDR2 YYREEE (reference sequence). Trimming shortened V by 4 bases and J by 2 bases, and 22 bases separated the two germline ends. CDR3 DNA sequence: TGTGCCAGCAGCCCTCTTGCGGCGGCGAGGGGGACCTACGAGCAGTACTTC. Residues: CASSPLAAARGTYEQYF.

The chain uses TRBV5-1 and TRBJ2-5; 9 bases map to TRBD1. Germline V CDR1 and CDR2: SGHRS, YFSETQ. Germline trimming cut 7 bases from V and 5 bases from J; bases unmatched to any gene: 9. CDR3 length equals 14 residues. CDR3 coding DNA: TGCGCCAGCGTCGGGACAGGGTCATCCGAGACCCAGTACTTC. This codes for CASVGTGSSETQYF. Combining the CDR3 with reference TRBV5-1 and TRBJ2-5 gives the whole variable domain KAGVTQTPRYLIKTRGQQVTLSCSPISGHRSVSWYQQTPGQGLQFLFEYFSETQRNKGNFPGRFSGRQFSNSRSEMNVSTLELGDSALYLCASVGTGSSETQYFGPGTRLLVL.

Concerning this clone itself: Given a far larger clone just one base away, this is likely a sequencing read error. At the DNA level, this CDR3 is encoded by other sequences in the same sample as well. The chain links TRBV29-1 to TRBJ2-5; D may be TRBD1 or TRBD2 (5 bases each). The CDR3 runs 15 residues. CDR1 and CDR2 from the germline V gene are SQVTM and ANQGSEA. Here the CDR3 reads CSRLRKGTHQETQYF. CDR3 coding DNA: TGCAGCCGCCTCCGTAAGGGGACCCACCAAGAAACCCAGTACTTC. Together with reference TRBV29-1 and TRBJ2-5, the CDR3 gives the full variable domain: SAVISQKPSRDICQRGTSLTIQCQVDSQVTMMFWYRQQPGQSLTLIATANQGSEATYESGFVIDKFPISRPNLTFSTLTVSNMSPEDSSIYLCSRLRKGTHQETQYFGPGTRLLVL.

CDR3 in DNA: TGTGCCAGCAGTTTATGGGGTATTCGATTCTTT. The encoded protein is CASSLWGIRFF. This chain joins TRBV28 and TRBJ1-1; D is ambiguous. V was clipped by 0 bases and J by 14 bases, with 10 bases between them. Germline CDR1 is MDHEN and CDR2 is SYDVKM. This CDR3 has 11 amino acids.

This clone was counted between two and nine times. The chain is built from TRBV11-2 and TRBJ2-7, with D perhaps TRBD1 (6 bases). Germline-derived CDR1 and CDR2 are SGHAT and FQNNGV. V shed 5 bases and J shed 1 base, with 15 bases lying between them. This CDR3 is built from 15 residues. The CDR3 nucleotides are TGTGCCAGCAGCGTTGGACAGTCAGTATCCTACGAGCAGTACTTC. It specifies CASSVGQSVSYEQYF.

This clone was seen more than once but under ten times. This chain uses TRBV14 with TRBJ2-7; 8 bases are shared with TRBD1. V gave up 0 bases and J gave up 0 bases; unmatched junction bases: 7. Germline V CDR1 and CDR2: SGHDN, FVKESK. The CDR3 is 17 amino acids. The CDR3 DNA sequence: TGTGCCAGCAGCCAAGATTGGCGGACAGGGAGCTCCTACGAGCAGTACTTC. Translated: CASSQDWRTGSSYEQYF.

The chain recombines TRBV7-6 with TRBJ2-1, with D uncertain. Germline-derived CDR1 and CDR2 are SGHVS and FNYEAQ. Trimming took 0 bases from V and 7 from J, leaving 7 bases between them. This CDR3 has 13 residues. The CDR3: CASSLAGQNEQFF. In nucleotides, the CDR3 is TGTGCCAGCAGCTTAGCTGGTCAAAATGAGCAGTTCTTC.

The chain carries TRBV28 and TRBJ1-1, with 7 positions matching TRBD1. Germline V gives CDR1 MDHEN, CDR2 SYDVKM. The junction had 6 bases not matched to a gene; V was cut back by 4 bases and J by 1 base. This CDR3 is 15 amino acids long. CDR3 protein: CASSSTGVGNTEAFF. For the CDR3, the DNA is TGTGCCAGCAGTTCCACAGGGGTTGGGAACACTGAAGCTTTCTTT.

The gene calls are TRBV19 and TRBJ1-1; weak D call: TRBD1 (5 bases). The V gene's germline CDR1 is LNHDA and CDR2 SQIVND (reference sequence). The CDR3 contains 15 residues. Trimming took off 0 bases at V and 3 bases at J, with 11 bases between the two ends. CDR3 loop: CASSIDQGPDTEAFF. CDR3 bases: TGTGCCAGTAGTATAGATCAGGGCCCCGACACTGAAGCTTTCTTT.

The chain joins TRBV29-1 to TRBJ1-2; D is undetermined. This CDR3 comprises 14 residues. V lost 4 bases and J lost 6, with 18 bases in between. Germline values: CDR1 SQVTM, CDR2 ANQGSEA. The CDR3 region has the DNA TGCAGCGTTGTTGGCAAAATCAGGCCTGATGGCTACACCTTC. Amino acids: CSVVGKIRPDGYTF.

This clone was counted only a few times. V usage is TRBV6-4 and J usage is TRBJ2-2, with TRBD2 matching over 11 bases. The V and J ends lost 6 bases and 6 bases, in that order; junction bases with no gene match: 6. This CDR3 comprises 15 residues. Germline V gives CDR1 MRHNA, CDR2 SNTAGT. This chain's CDR3 is CASRATSGSAGELFF. In DNA form, the CDR3 reads TGTGCCAGCAGAGCCACTAGCGGGAGCGCCGGGGAGCTGTTTTTT.

V and J are TRBV18 and TRBJ1-1; no firm D call. The CDR3 totals 14 residues. The germline CDR1 and CDR2 sequences are KGHSH and LQKENI. Between the trimmed V and J ends, which lost 3 bases and 0 bases, there was a span of 8 bases. For the CDR3, the DNA is TGTGCCAGCTCACCGGTACGGATGAACACTGAAGCTTTCTTT. This codes for CASSPVRMNTEAFF.

V is TRBV5-1 and J is TRBJ1-4; no clear D. V was clipped by 7 bases and J by 6 bases, with 10 bases between them. The CDR3 runs 12 residues. Germline V CDR1 and CDR2: SGHRS, YFSETQ. Written as DNA, the CDR3 is TGCGCCAGCCGAACAGTGGATGAAAAACTGTTTTTT. As protein: CASRTVDEKLFF.

The rearrangement joins TRBV13 to TRBJ2-7; D is uncertain. This CDR3 region has 14 residues. Trimming stripped 4 bases from V and 0 bases from J, with 10 bases between. Germline lookup yields CDR1 PRHDT and CDR2 FYEKMQ (reference sequence). The chain's CDR3 is CASSSSRTSYEQYF. The CDR3 DNA sequence: TGTGCCAGCAGCTCCAGTAGAACCTCCTACGAGCAGTACTTC.

This clone was seen a few times. A read error is likely here: a far larger clone is one base away. For the CDR3, the DNA is TGTGCCTGGAGTGCCAACCCACAGGGGACTCACTATGGCTACACCTTC. It translates to CAWSANPQGTHYGYTF. V and J are TRBV30 and TRBJ1-2; 7 positions match TRBD1. The germline V gene encodes CDR1 GTSNPN and CDR2 SVGIG (reference sequence). The CDR3 runs 16 residues. The V gene end was trimmed by 1 base and the J gene end by 3 bases; junction bases not matched to a gene: 11.

A single count supports this clone. This chain connects TRBV6-6 to TRBJ1-1; no definite D call. The CDR3 totals 14 residues. Trimming removed 5 bases from V and 3 bases from J, with 13 bases in between. The germline V gene encodes CDR1 MNHNY and CDR2 SVGAGI (reference sequence). The CDR3 protein is CASSGTTTDTEAFF. DNA of the CDR3: TGTGCCAGCAGTGGTACAACGACCGACACTGAAGCTTTCTTT.

The sample holds a few counts of this clone. At one boundary the junction diverges from the germline segment, which might be a read error. This chain uses TRBV19 with TRBJ1-1; tentatively, D is TRBD1 (5 bases). Per the germline V gene, CDR1 is LNHDA and CDR2 is SQIVND (reference sequence). This CDR3 contains 14 residues. The CDR3 protein is CASSIIRGGTEAFF. DNA for the CDR3: TGCGCCAGTAGTATTATAAGGGGTGGCACTGAAGCTTTCTTT.

This chain connects TRBV4-3 to TRBJ2-1; D might be TRBD1 (5 bases). The V gene's germline CDR1 is LGHNA and CDR2 YSLEER. Trimming took 0 bases from V and 3 from J, leaving 15 bases between them. CDR3 length: 17 residues. In nucleotides, the CDR3 is TGCGCCAGCAGCCAAGAGATCGCAGGGATGGGCTACAATGAGCAGTTCTTC. Amino acid sequence: CASSQEIAGMGYNEQFF.

About this clone: This sequence may be a read error, since a much larger clone differs from it by one base. The V gene is TRBV11-2, the J gene TRBJ2-3; a weak D match, TRBD2 (6 bases). Between the trimmed V and J ends, which lost 6 bases and 4 bases, there was a span of 20 bases. Looked up from germline, CDR1 is SGHAT and CDR2 is FQNNGV. This CDR3 spans 16 amino acids. The DNA of the CDR3 is TGTGCCAGCAGTCTATGGGGCATTTCTAGCGCAGATACGCAGTATTTT. It is translated as CASSLWGISSADTQYF.

Regarding this clone: A far larger clone is a single base away, which makes a read error likely. The V call is TRBV30, the J call TRBJ2-6; D is perhaps TRBD1 (7 bases). V lost 8 bases and J 2 bases, leaving 16 bases between the germline ends. CDR3 length equals 15 residues. Germline V gene data show CDR1 as GTSNPN and CDR2 as SVGIG (reference sequence). The CDR3 sequence is CARGTDLPGANVLTF. CDR3 nucleotide sequence: TGTGCCCGGGGGACAGACCTCCCTGGGGCCAACGTCCTGACTTTC.

This clone was seen at least ten times. The rearrangement joins TRBV18 to TRBJ2-7; perhaps TRBD1 as D (6 bases). V was shortened by 0 bases and J by 0 bases, with 12 bases between the two germline ends. Germline V CDR1 and CDR2: KGHSH, LQKENI. This CDR3 has 16 amino acids. CDR3 DNA sequence: TGTGCCAGCTCACCACCCCAGGGGAAGAGCTCCTACGAGCAGTACTTC. Translated, it gives CASSPPQGKSSYEQYF.

This chain connects TRBV29-1 to TRBJ2-7; TRBD2 might be the D (5 bases). V shed 6 bases and J shed 3 bases, with 18 bases lying between them. The CDR3 consists of 14 residues. Looked up from germline, CDR1 is SQVTM and CDR2 is ANQGSEA. The CDR3 region is CSVRVEEVLYEQYF. For the CDR3, the DNA is TGCAGCGTCCGCGTGGAGGAGGTACTCTACGAGCAGTACTTC.

This clone was seen a few times. The chain carries TRBV5-1 and TRBJ2-1; D not resolved. V was pared by 5 bases and J by 3 bases, with 18 bases between. The CDR3 spans 16 residues. The germline CDR1 and CDR2 sequences are SGHRS and YFSETQ. CDR3 in amino acids: CASRVDPRLDYNEQFF. The CDR3 nucleotides read TGCGCCAGCAGAGTTGACCCGAGACTTGACTACAATGAGCAGTTCTTC.

The gene calls are TRBV10-3 and TRBJ2-1; TRBD2 aligns across 11 bases. The CDR3 is made up of 14 amino acids. The germline V gene has CDR1 ENHRY and CDR2 SYGVKD. The V and J ends lost 10 bases and 2 bases, in that order; junction bases with no gene match: 4. Here the CDR3 DNA reads TGTGCCAGCCTACTAGCGGGGGCCTACAATGAGCAGTTCTTC. Its translation: CASLLAGAYNEQFF.

This chain connects TRBV6-6 to TRBJ2-7; TRBD2 might be the D (5 bases). Germline CDR1 MNHNY, CDR2 SVGAGI (reference sequence). CDR3 length: 13 residues. V was pared by 6 bases and J by 2 bases, with 11 bases between. The CDR3 protein is CASRGTEAYEQYF. CDR3 coding DNA: TGTGCCAGCAGAGGCACGGAGGCCTACGAGCAGTACTTC.

The rearrangement joins TRBV5-6 to TRBJ2-7, with D perhaps TRBD1 (6 bases). The CDR3 extends over 15 amino acids. The ends were cut back, 0 bases at V and 1 base at J, with 11 bases in the middle. Germline V CDR1 and CDR2: SGHDT, YYEEEE. For the CDR3, the DNA is TGTGCCAGCAGCTTGGGTGCAGGGGTGTCCTACGAGCAGTACTTC. Protein sequence: CASSLGAGVSYEQYF.

In its sample, this clone was seen once. The chain combines TRBV28 with TRBJ1-1; D is uncertain. V dropped 8 bases and J dropped 1 base, with 14 bases sitting between them. The CDR3 covers 14 residues. Germline V gene lookup returns CDR1 MDHEN and CDR2 SYDVKM. DNA for the CDR3: TGTGCCAGCCGCGGGTACTATGGGAACACTGAAGCTTTCTTT. Translated: CASRGYYGNTEAFF.

The CDR3 sequence is CASSGPEVSLQPQHF. In DNA, the CDR3 is TGTGCCAGCAGTGGGCCGGAGGTCAGCCTTCAGCCCCAGCATTTT. The chain is built from TRBV6-6 and TRBJ1-5; D is unclear. Germline V lookup: CDR1 MNHNY, CDR2 SVGAGI (reference sequence). The CDR3 contains 15 residues. V was shortened by 5 bases and J by 6 bases, with 17 bases between the two germline ends.

The V call is TRBV28, the J call TRBJ1-1; D is perhaps TRBD1 (5 bases). V lost 9 bases, J lost 4 bases, and 18 bases lay in between. The germline V gene has CDR1 MDHEN and CDR2 SYDVKM. This CDR3 has 14 residues. CDR3 amino acids: CASTQGGVGTEAFF. CDR3 DNA sequence: TGTGCCAGTACGCAGGGAGGTGTGGGCACTGAAGCTTTCTTT.

This clone was detected only a few times. A far larger clone is a single base away, which makes a read error likely. This sequence joins TRBV6-1 and TRBJ2-5; the D gene is possibly TRBD1 (5 bases). V was pared by 8 bases and J by 5 bases, with 15 bases between. There are 13 residues in the CDR3. Germline V lookup: CDR1 MNHNS, CDR2 SASEGT. CDR3 protein: CASLTRGAETQYF. The CDR3 DNA follows: TGTGCCAGCCTCACAAGGGGCGCGGAGACCCAGTACTTC.

In the case of this clone: This sequence is one base from a far larger clone and is likely a read error. The rearrangement links TRBV30 to TRBJ2-3, with D possibly being TRBD2 (6 bases). Trimming removed 5 bases at V and 4 bases at J, with 10 bases between. Looked up from germline, CDR1 is GTSNPN and CDR2 is SVGIG (reference sequence). CDR3 size: 12 residues. The chain's CDR3 is CAWGTYADTQYF. The CDR3 DNA reads TGTGCCTGGGGGACTTACGCAGATACGCAGTATTTT.